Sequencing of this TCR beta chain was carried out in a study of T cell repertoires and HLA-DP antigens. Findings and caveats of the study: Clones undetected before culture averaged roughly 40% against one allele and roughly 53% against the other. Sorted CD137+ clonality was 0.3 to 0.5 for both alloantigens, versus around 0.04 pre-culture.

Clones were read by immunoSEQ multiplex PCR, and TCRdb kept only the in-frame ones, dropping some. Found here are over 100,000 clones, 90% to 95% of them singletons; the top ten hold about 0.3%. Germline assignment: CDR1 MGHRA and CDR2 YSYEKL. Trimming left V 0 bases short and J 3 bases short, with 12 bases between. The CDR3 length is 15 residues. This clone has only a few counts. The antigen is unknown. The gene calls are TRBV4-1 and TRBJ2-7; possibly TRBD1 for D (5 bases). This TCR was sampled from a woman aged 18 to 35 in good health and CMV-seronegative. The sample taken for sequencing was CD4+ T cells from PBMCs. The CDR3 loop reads CASSQDQGHGYEQYF. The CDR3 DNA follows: TGCGCCAGCAGCCAAGACCAGGGTCACGGCTACGAGCAGTACTTC.